These T cell receptor beta chains were read from a single sample in a study of CD8+ T cells in alopecia areata. TCRdb's copy holds only in-frame clones and misses some; the assay was immunoSEQ multiplex PCR. Among 200,000 to 250,000 clones listed, over 40% were seen once. Sequenced here: CD4+ T cells sorted from blood, sampled at approximately week 36, from a patient treated with tofacitinib. These TCRs come from a human donor with alopecia areata. Each CDR3 is given with its conserved first and last residue.

v_gene: TRBV18
CDR3aa: CASSPRGLGGIEYF

v_gene: TRBV6-5
CDR3aa: CASSPPGLNEKLFF

v_gene: TRBV7-8
CDR3aa: CASSAAGHSTGELFF

v_gene: TRBV2
CDR3aa: CASEYQETQYF

v_gene: TRBV7-9
CDR3aa: CASSLGGQASTDTQYF

v_gene: TRBV30
CDR3aa: CAWTLGRDQPQHF

v_gene: TRBV19
CDR3aa: CAASPGTAKKETQYF

v_gene: TRBV28
CDR3aa: CASSLGREYEQYF

v_gene: TRBV10-3
CDR3aa: CAIRKPTGNEQFF

v_gene: TRBV4-2
CDR3aa: CASSHLTGGISQPQHF

v_gene: TRBV5-4
CDR3aa: CASSLGTLQYF

v_gene: TRBV5-1
CDR3aa: CASSSDRGYNEQFF

v_gene: TRBV28
CDR3aa: CASSLWVGQDNQPQHF

v_gene: TRBV5-1
CDR3aa: CASSLSGQGYGYTF

v_gene: TRBV10-1
CDR3aa: CASSVSASTDTQYF

v_gene: TRBV15
CDR3aa: CATSRDRTSYEQYF

v_gene: TRBV2
CDR3aa: CASSVRTTSTDTQYF

v_gene: TRBV30
CDR3aa: CAWSLQRYQYF

v_gene: TRBV30
CDR3aa: CAFATGFTDTQYF

v_gene: TRBV30
CDR3aa: CALGGYNEQFF

v_gene: TRBV10-3
CDR3aa: CAISGQTTEQYF

v_gene: TRBV30
CDR3aa: CAWSGLAGYTERYNEQFF

v_gene: TRBV29-1
CDR3aa: CSVSREGETQYF

v_gene: TRBV27
CDR3aa: CASSRQGSYNEQFF

v_gene: TRBV28
CDR3aa: CASSLSGVNEQFF

v_gene: TRBV6-6
CDR3aa: CASSPSITYEQYF

v_gene: TRBV7-2
CDR3aa: CASSLERTVYNEQFF

v_gene: TRBV6-5
CDR3aa: CASSYSRSIEQYF

v_gene: TRBV7-8
CDR3aa: CASSLPTGSYEQYF

v_gene: TRBV4-1
CDR3aa: CASSQDSRAMETQYF

v_gene: TRBV2
CDR3aa: CASSVDRRGADTQYF

v_gene: TRBV29-1
CDR3aa: CSVVQRLYTEAFF

v_gene: TRBV7-2
CDR3aa: CASSPRTGLTYEQYF

v_gene: TRBV29-1
CDR3aa: CSVSALRADRVPEAFF

v_gene: TRBV15
CDR3aa: CATSRDQAGSYEQYF

v_gene: TRBV5-1
CDR3aa: CASSLDLGEGEAFF

v_gene: TRBV30
CDR3aa: CAWSPQGNGYTF

v_gene: TRBV4-1
CDR3aa: CASSQDGGWGSNIQYF

v_gene: TRBV19
CDR3aa: CASSFLDRQETQYF

v_gene: TRBV5-1
CDR3aa: CASSLAAATNEKLFF

v_gene: TRBV4-2
CDR3aa: CASSQPLAGETQYF